A single T cell receptor (beta chain) is shown here with its context. Germline values: CDR1 SEHNR, CDR2 FQNEAQ (reference sequence). V was shortened by 7 bases and J by 2 bases, with 11 bases between the two germline ends. The CDR3 has 13 residues. This sample was taken from a study of blood T cell repertoires in COVID-19. TCRdb keeps only in-frame clones here, not all; method: immunoSEQ multiplex PCR. This sample has 200,000 to 250,000 clones, with 88% found just once. This chain joins TRBV7-9 and TRBJ1-2; D unclear. Sequencing was performed on peripheral blood. This clonotype was sampled from a woman aged 60-70 years with acute or convalescent COVID-19. CDR3 protein: CASIAEENYGYTF. CDR3 nucleotides: TGTGCCAGCATAGCTGAAGAAAACTATGGCTACACCTTC.